Sequencing of this T cell receptor (beta chain) was carried out in a study of blood T cell repertoires in COVID-19. TCRdb keeps only in-frame clones here, not all; method: immunoSEQ multiplex PCR. In the table there are some 350,000 clones, approximately 87% of which are singletons. The length of the CDR3 is 16 residues. The ends lost 3 bases at V and 3 bases at J; junction bases unmatched: 5. Germline CDR1 MGHRA, CDR2 YSYEKL. The chain combines TRBV4-1 with TRBJ2-2, with 9 bases identical to TRBD1. The sequence came from a woman aged 25 to 39 who had recovered from COVID-19. The material sequenced was PBMCs or T cells enriched from blood (not recorded which). The CDR3 region is CASSQRTGEHTGELFF. The CDR3 bases are TGCGCCAGCAGCCAGAGGACAGGGGAGCACACCGGGGAGCTGTTTTTT.